The rows below give T cell receptor beta chains drawn from one sample of a study of shared clonotypes between healthy human individuals. Some clones are missing from TCRdb's copy, which holds only in-frame ones; the method was immunoSEQ multiplex PCR. The table includes around 1,900,000 clones, 90% to 95% detected once. Sequencing used naive CD8+ T cells from PBMCs. The receptors here all came from a young man in good health. Some clones in this sample may be carry-over from other donors' samples. Each CDR3 is given with its conserved first and last residue. The order of the fields is V gene, clone size, D gene, J gene, CDR3 DNA, CDR3 protein. D genes are given only for firm matches. Expanded clones get a size class; other rows say once, few or many, or leave the size out.

V gene: TRBV21-1; clone size: .; D gene: .; J gene: TRBJ2-2; CDR3 DNA: TGTGCCAGCAGCAAAAGCCCCCAGCCGAACACCGGGGAGCTGTTTTTT; CDR3 protein: CASSKSPQPNTGELFF
V gene: TRBV7-9; clone size: .; D gene: .; J gene: TRBJ2-1; CDR3 DNA: TGTGCCAGCAGCTGGGGGAGTGCCGCTAATGAGCAGTTCTTC; CDR3 protein: CASSWGSAANEQFF
V gene: TRBV6-5; clone size: .; D gene: TRBD2; J gene: TRBJ2-1; CDR3 DNA: TGTGCCAGCAGTCCGATAGCGGGAGGTTACAATGAGCAGTTCTTC; CDR3 protein: CASSPIAGGYNEQFF
V gene: TRBV7-8; clone size: .; D gene: TRBD2; J gene: TRBJ2-2; CDR3 DNA: TGTGCCAGCAGCCCAAGTCCTAGCGGGGGGACCGGGGAGCTGTTTTTT; CDR3 protein: CASSPSPSGGTGELFF
V gene: TRBV7-8; clone size: .; D gene: .; J gene: TRBJ2-3; CDR3 DNA: TGTGCCAGCAGCTTGGAACTGGGAACAGATACGCAGTATTTT; CDR3 protein: CASSLELGTDTQYF
V gene: TRBV19; clone size: .; D gene: .; J gene: TRBJ1-5; CDR3 DNA: TGTGCCAGTAGACCCGGGACGGGTTATAGCAATCAGCCCCAGCATTTT; CDR3 protein: CASRPGTGYSNQPQHF
V gene: TRBV29-1; clone size: .; D gene: .; J gene: TRBJ1-2; CDR3 DNA: TGCAGCGTTGTAACAGGGTACTATGGCTACACCTTC; CDR3 protein: CSVVTGYYGYTF
V gene: TRBV10-3; clone size: .; D gene: .; J gene: TRBJ1-5; CDR3 DNA: TGTGCCATCAGTGAGTCCTCGGAGGTAGGGAGCAATCAGCCCCAGCATTTT; CDR3 protein: CAISESSEVGSNQPQHF
V gene: TRBV29-1; clone size: .; D gene: .; J gene: TRBJ2-7; CDR3 DNA: TGCAGCGTTGAGACGGACGGAACCTACGAGCAGTACTTC; CDR3 protein: CSVETDGTYEQYF
V gene: TRBV9; clone size: few; D gene: TRBD2; J gene: TRBJ2-3; CDR3 DNA: TGTGCCAGCAGCACTAGCGGGAGTAGCACAGATACGCAGTATTTT; CDR3 protein: CASSTSGSSTDTQYF
V gene: TRBV19; clone size: .; D gene: .; J gene: TRBJ1-1; CDR3 DNA: TGTGCCAGTAGTAGGTTTGGGGCGAACACTGAAGCTTTCTTT; CDR3 protein: CASSRFGANTEAFF
V gene: TRBV29-1; clone size: .; D gene: .; J gene: TRBJ2-1; CDR3 DNA: TGCAGCGTTGGCGTCGGTTGGAATGAGCAGTTCTTC; CDR3 protein: CSVGVGWNEQFF
V gene: TRBV28; clone size: .; D gene: .; J gene: TRBJ1-2; CDR3 DNA: TGTGCCAGCTATAGGACCAGGGACTACGATGGCTACACCTTC; CDR3 protein: CASYRTRDYDGYTF
V gene: TRBV5-5; clone size: few; D gene: .; J gene: TRBJ1-5; CDR3 DNA: TGTGCCAGCAGCTTGGACGGTCAGCCCCAGCATTTT; CDR3 protein: CASSLDGQPQHF
V gene: TRBV5-1; clone size: .; D gene: TRBD2; J gene: TRBJ2-1; CDR3 DNA: TGCGCCAGCAGCCAAGGACTAGCGGTAATTAACAATGAGCAGTTCTTC; CDR3 protein: CASSQGLAVINNEQFF
V gene: TRBV9; clone size: .; D gene: TRBD1; J gene: TRBJ2-1; CDR3 DNA: TGTGCCAGCAGCGCCCCAGGGGGACAGGGGTACAATGAGCAGTTCTTC; CDR3 protein: CASSAPGGQGYNEQFF
V gene: TRBV5-4; clone size: .; D gene: .; J gene: TRBJ2-7; CDR3 DNA: TGTGCCAGCAGCCCCACGACCAGCTCCTACGAGCAGTACTTC; CDR3 protein: CASSPTTSSYEQYF
V gene: TRBV28; clone size: once; D gene: TRBD1; J gene: TRBJ2-3; CDR3 DNA: TGTGCCAGCAGTTTATCCGGGACAGGGGGCAATACGCAGTATTTT; CDR3 protein: CASSLSGTGGNTQYF
V gene: TRBV5-8; clone size: .; D gene: .; J gene: TRBJ2-7; CDR3 DNA: TGTGCCAGCAGCCCAGGACACCCCAGGGACGAGCAGTACTTC; CDR3 protein: CASSPGHPRDEQYF
V gene: TRBV6-5; clone size: .; D gene: .; J gene: TRBJ1-2; CDR3 DNA: TGTGCCAGCAGTTACTCTGAGGATGGAGACTATGGCTACACCTTC; CDR3 protein: CASSYSEDGDYGYTF
V gene: TRBV6-5; clone size: .; D gene: .; J gene: TRBJ2-6; CDR3 DNA: TGTGCCAGCAGTTACGCTACTGGGGCCAACGTCCTGACTTTC; CDR3 protein: CASSYATGANVLTF
V gene: TRBV7-9; clone size: .; D gene: .; J gene: TRBJ1-5; CDR3 DNA: TGTGCCAGCAGCTTCGGGGCCAATCAGCCCCAGCATTTT; CDR3 protein: CASSFGANQPQHF
V gene: TRBV14; clone size: .; D gene: .; J gene: TRBJ1-5; CDR3 DNA: TGTGCCAGCAGCCAAGAATATTGGGGGGGGGATCAGCCCCAGCATTTT; CDR3 protein: CASSQEYWGGDQPQHF
V gene: TRBV9; clone size: .; D gene: TRBD2; J gene: TRBJ2-3; CDR3 DNA: TGTGCCAGCAGCGACTCTTCTGGGACTGTACTAGCGGGCCCCACAGATACGCAGTATTTT; CDR3 protein: CASSDSSGTVLAGPTDTQYF
V gene: TRBV9; clone size: once; D gene: .; J gene: TRBJ2-5; CDR3 DNA: TGTGCCAGCAGCTCCGATGCCGAGACCCAGTACTTC; CDR3 protein: CASSSDAETQYF
V gene: TRBV7-2; clone size: .; D gene: TRBD2; J gene: TRBJ2-1; CDR3 DNA: TGTGCCAGCAGCTCCTCCTTAGCGGGAGGGTTCTCCTACAATGAGCAGTTCTTC; CDR3 protein: CASSSSLAGGFSYNEQFF
V gene: TRBV27; clone size: once; D gene: .; J gene: TRBJ2-7; CDR3 DNA: TGTGCCAGCAGCCCCGTAGGTCTTCGGTCCTACGAGCAGTACTTC; CDR3 protein: CASSPVGLRSYEQYF
V gene: TRBV5-1; clone size: .; D gene: .; J gene: TRBJ2-7; CDR3 DNA: TGCGCCAGCAGCCCTGGGGGCGCTTGGGACGAGCAGTACTTC; CDR3 protein: CASSPGGAWDEQYF
V gene: TRBV14; clone size: few; D gene: .; J gene: TRBJ1-2; CDR3 DNA: TGTGCCAGCAGCCAAGATTTTAGAGAGGGCAGTCTCTATGGCTACACCTTC; CDR3 protein: CASSQDFREGSLYGYTF
V gene: TRBV29-1; clone size: .; D gene: TRBD1; J gene: TRBJ2-7; CDR3 DNA: TGCAGCGTGTCGACAGGGCTTTACGAGCAGTACTTC; CDR3 protein: CSVSTGLYEQYF
V gene: TRBV9; clone size: .; D gene: .; J gene: TRBJ2-3; CDR3 DNA: TGTGCCAGCAGCCCTCTCGGACGTATTCAACGGGATACGCAGTATTTT; CDR3 protein: CASSPLGRIQRDTQYF
V gene: TRBV4-2; clone size: .; D gene: TRBD1; J gene: TRBJ1-2; CDR3 DNA: TGTGCCAGCAGCCTGTCCGGGACAGGGTCTAACTATGGCTACACCTTC; CDR3 protein: CASSLSGTGSNYGYTF
V gene: TRBV27; clone size: .; D gene: .; J gene: TRBJ1-2; CDR3 DNA: TGTGCCAGCAGCCCCGGGTTGCGAGCCGGCTACACCTTC; CDR3 protein: CASSPGLRAGYTF
V gene: TRBV29-1; clone size: .; D gene: .; J gene: TRBJ2-1; CDR3 DNA: TGCAGCGTTGAAGATCCTTATGAGCAGTTCTTC; CDR3 protein: CSVEDPYEQFF
V gene: TRBV2; clone size: .; D gene: .; J gene: TRBJ2-7; CDR3 DNA: TGTGCCAGCAGTGGACACACAAGCTCCTACGAGCAGTACTTC; CDR3 protein: CASSGHTSSYEQYF
V gene: TRBV9; clone size: .; D gene: TRBD2; J gene: TRBJ2-7; CDR3 DNA: TGTGCCAGCAGCGAGAGACCTCGGGAGGAGGGTTTCTACGAGCAGTACTTC; CDR3 protein: CASSERPREEGFYEQYF
V gene: TRBV9; clone size: .; D gene: .; J gene: TRBJ2-3; CDR3 DNA: TGTGCCAGCAGCGTAGGCCGGGACGGGATACAGGGCGCAGATACGCAGTATTTT; CDR3 protein: CASSVGRDGIQGADTQYF
V gene: TRBV6-1; clone size: .; D gene: TRBD1; J gene: TRBJ1-5; CDR3 DNA: TGTGCCAGCAGCGGGGGGACAGCCAGAAATCAGCCCCAGCATTTT; CDR3 protein: CASSGGTARNQPQHF
V gene: TRBV9; clone size: .; D gene: TRBD2; J gene: TRBJ2-7; CDR3 DNA: TGTGCCAGCAGCGTAGGAGGCGGGAGGCCCTACGAGCAGTACTTC; CDR3 protein: CASSVGGGRPYEQYF
V gene: TRBV9; clone size: .; D gene: TRBD1; J gene: TRBJ2-3; CDR3 DNA: TGTGCCAGCAGCGGCGGACAGGCAGATACGCAGTATTTT; CDR3 protein: CASSGGQADTQYF
V gene: TRBV7-3; clone size: .; D gene: .; J gene: TRBJ2-5; CDR3 DNA: TGTGCCAGCAGCTTAATAGGTTGGGGGGCGAGAGAGACCCAGTACTTC; CDR3 protein: CASSLIGWGARETQYF
V gene: TRBV18; clone size: .; D gene: .; J gene: TRBJ1-5; CDR3 DNA: TGTGCCAGCTCACGCACAGGGCCGGGGGGCAATCAGCCCCAGCATTTT; CDR3 protein: CASSRTGPGGNQPQHF
V gene: TRBV7-9; clone size: .; D gene: .; J gene: TRBJ1-3; CDR3 DNA: TGTGCCAGCAGCTCCAAGCTGGGGGGTAGAGCCGTATCTGGAAACACCATATATTTT; CDR3 protein: CASSSKLGGRAVSGNTIYF
V gene: TRBV7-2; clone size: .; D gene: TRBD2; J gene: TRBJ2-1; CDR3 DNA: TGTGCCCGGGGGGGGGCCAATGAGCAGTTCTTC; CDR3 protein: CARGGANEQFF
V gene: TRBV6-6; clone size: .; D gene: .; J gene: TRBJ2-3; CDR3 DNA: TGTGCCAGCATCCTGGGGGATCCAAGGGATACGCAGTATTTT; CDR3 protein: CASILGDPRDTQYF
V gene: TRBV6-1; clone size: .; D gene: TRBD1; J gene: TRBJ1-2; CDR3 DNA: TGTGCCAGCCAAGCCGGGACAGGGGTTAGCTACACCTTC; CDR3 protein: CASQAGTGVSYTF
V gene: TRBV19; clone size: once; D gene: .; J gene: TRBJ1-5; CDR3 DNA: TGTGCCAGTAGTATTCTGAGTCCAAATCAGCCCCAGCATTTT; CDR3 protein: CASSILSPNQPQHF
V gene: TRBV7-9; clone size: .; D gene: TRBD1; J gene: TRBJ2-3; CDR3 DNA: TGTGCCAGCAGCCTGACAGGGTCAACGACAGATACGCAGTATTTT; CDR3 protein: CASSLTGSTTDTQYF
V gene: TRBV27; clone size: once; D gene: .; J gene: TRBJ2-3; CDR3 DNA: TGTGCCAGCAGCCGCCTGGGTCGGGGCACAGATACGCAGTATTTT; CDR3 protein: CASSRLGRGTDTQYF
V gene: TRBV7-9; clone size: .; D gene: .; J gene: TRBJ1-4; CDR3 DNA: TGTGCCAGCAGCGCCGACAGTGAAAGAGAAAAACTGTTTTTT; CDR3 protein: CASSADSEREKLFF
V gene: TRBV7-9; clone size: .; D gene: TRBD1; J gene: TRBJ1-1; CDR3 DNA: TGTGCCAGCAGCCCCAGGGGGGGAGTGAACACTGAAGCTTTCTTT; CDR3 protein: CASSPRGGVNTEAFF
V gene: TRBV6-1; clone size: .; D gene: TRBD1; J gene: TRBJ2-1; CDR3 DNA: TGTGCCAGCACCGGGACAGGGGTCGATGAGCAGTTCTTC; CDR3 protein: CASTGTGVDEQFF
V gene: TRBV9; clone size: .; D gene: TRBD1; J gene: TRBJ2-7; CDR3 DNA: TGTGCCAGCAGCGGGACAGGGAGAAACTACGAGCAGTACTTC; CDR3 protein: CASSGTGRNYEQYF
V gene: TRBV5-1; clone size: .; D gene: .; J gene: TRBJ1-1; CDR3 DNA: TGCGCCAGCAGCCCTGGGACACCGCCAACAGGAGCTTTCTTT; CDR3 protein: CASSPGTPPTGAFF
V gene: TRBV9; clone size: .; D gene: .; J gene: TRBJ2-2; CDR3 DNA: TGTGCCAGCAGCGTCCTAGGGGAGCTGTTTTTT; CDR3 protein: CASSVLGELFF
V gene: TRBV9; clone size: .; D gene: .; J gene: TRBJ2-1; CDR3 DNA: TGTGCCAGCAGCGTAGATGGAGCTGAGGATGAGCAGTTCTTC; CDR3 protein: CASSVDGAEDEQFF